This T cell receptor beta chain was captured by sequencing in a study of CD8+ T cells in alopecia areata. At the level of the study: C3H/HeJ donors aged about 6-13 months with spontaneous alopecia supplied skin grafted onto roughly 6-10-week-old female C3H/HeJ mice. Overall study results and limits: Lesional scalp exceeded normal scalp in clonality, especially in alopecia totalis/universalis. Shared TCR sequences were less clear between patients than in mice, possibly partly from HLA diversity. Resident alphabeta T cells of normal skin are also sequenced in scalp samples.

A sort of pooled cutaneous lymph node cells used CD4, CD8alpha, NKG2D, NKG2ACE and other stains. Points on this clone: As yet, its antigen is unknown. Gene names are mouse gene names.

In each case, RNA was isolated and then reverse transcribed into cDNA as the sequencing template. Measured with immunoSEQ multiplex PCR; TCRdb has only the in-frame clones, and not every one. The table lists 290,000 or so clones, no singletons, with more than 1% in the top ten. The specimen was CD4+ T cells sorted from a lymph node. The source is a C3H/HeJ mouse with alopecia areata. Mouse MHC haplotype: H2-k.

CDR3 in amino acids: CASRIRDWGTYEQYF. The DNA read from the CDR3 is TGTGCCAGCAGGATCCGGGACTGGGGGACCTAT. J is TRBJ2-7 and V is TRBV13-3; 11 bases agree with TRBD2. Coverage ceases 4 residues before the CDR3 finishes, and the germline J gene fills in the end. This CDR3 spans 15 amino acids. J lost 2 bases, V lost 5 bases, and 6 bases had no gene match. CDR1 and CDR2 (germline): NNHDY, SYVADS.